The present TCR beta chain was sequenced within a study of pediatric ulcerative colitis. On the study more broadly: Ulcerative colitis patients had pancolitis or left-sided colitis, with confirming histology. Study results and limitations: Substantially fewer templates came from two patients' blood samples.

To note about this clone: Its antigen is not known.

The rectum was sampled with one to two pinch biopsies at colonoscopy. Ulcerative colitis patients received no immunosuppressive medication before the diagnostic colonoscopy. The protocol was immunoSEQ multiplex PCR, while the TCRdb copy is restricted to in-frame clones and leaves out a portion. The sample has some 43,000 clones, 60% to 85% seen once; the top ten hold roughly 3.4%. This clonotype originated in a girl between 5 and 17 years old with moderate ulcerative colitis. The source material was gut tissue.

The CDR3 reads CASSFGLGTDTQYF. In DNA, the CDR3 is TGTGCCAGCAGTTTCGGCCTGGGCACAGATACGCAGTATTTT. The rearrangement links TRBV27 to TRBJ2-3; D remains ambiguous. Germline V gene lookup returns CDR1 MNHEY and CDR2 SMNVEV (reference sequence). With 3 bases removed from V and 1 base from J, the gap between germline ends came to 8 bases. The CDR3 length is 14 residues.